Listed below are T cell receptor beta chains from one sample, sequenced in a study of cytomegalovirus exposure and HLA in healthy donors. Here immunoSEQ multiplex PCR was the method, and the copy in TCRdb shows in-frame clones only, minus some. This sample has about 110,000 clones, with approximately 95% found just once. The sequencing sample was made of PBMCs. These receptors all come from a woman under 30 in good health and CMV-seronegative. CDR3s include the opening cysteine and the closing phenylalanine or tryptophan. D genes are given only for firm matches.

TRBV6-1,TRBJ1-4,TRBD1,CASTPGGALEKLFF
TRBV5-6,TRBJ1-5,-,CASSLQGVHQPQHF
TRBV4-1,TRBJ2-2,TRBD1,CASSQGPGGNTGELFF
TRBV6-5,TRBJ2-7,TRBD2,CASSRSGGAYEQYF
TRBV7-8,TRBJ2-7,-,CASSLRGREQYF
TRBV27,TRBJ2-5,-,CASSFGVQETQYF
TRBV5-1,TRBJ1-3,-,CASSLGTSGAGNTIYF
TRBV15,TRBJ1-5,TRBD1,CATTKTGEGNQPQHF
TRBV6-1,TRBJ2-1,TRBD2,CASSAGFASGGGNEQFF
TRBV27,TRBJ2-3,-,CASSDGGSTDTQYF